This entry concerns a single T cell receptor beta chain. Which antigen it targets is not known. No much larger clone exists at a distance of one base, and base qualities are not known. The 39 donors, aged 6 to 90 years, were systemically healthy Caucasian individuals from Russia. Ten milliliters of peripheral blood were drawn from each donor into EDTA-treated Vacutainer tubes. Ficoll-Paque density-gradient centrifugation was used to isolate PBMCs, with at least 6.5 million per sample. Trizol reagent was used to extract total RNA from PBMCs, with at least 6 micrograms per sample. Naive CD45RAhigh/CD27high T cell percentages were measured by flow cytometry on a PBMC aliquot from every donor. This entry belongs to a study of blood T cells in healthy people across ages (dated by TCRdb to between 2015 and 2017). Background for the entire study: In model experiments, template switching captured about one uniquely barcoded TCR beta cDNA molecule for every two T cells. To track age-related changes in TCR beta repertoire diversity, the study relied on deep sequencing normalized with unique cDNA molecular identifiers. Four age groups were formed from the donors: young (average about 17 years), middle-aged (approximately 42), aged (under 70) and long-lived (around 82). To avoid experimental bias, donors of different ages were distributed randomly across sequencing lanes. The study analyzed two additional independent replicas of 1 million unique cDNA reads from the same blood draw for two donors, one aged 18 to 30 and one aged 80 or older. The research as a whole found: Donor CMV infection status was unknown, potentially confounding age-related changes in expanded clonotypes. Observed TCR beta diversity per million T cells fell roughly linearly with age, and a significant reduction was already apparent by age roughly 40. Compared with the aged group, the long-lived group had more naive CD4+ T cells, fewer expanded clones and increased TCR diversity, a pattern suggesting age selection. Estimates of total diversity based on one million sequenced T cells were regarded as lower bounds and as underestimates. There was a strong correlation between observed TCR beta diversity and the percentage of naive T cells measured by flow cytometry. Because profiling used bulk unsorted PBMCs, naive and antigen-experienced compartments could not be compared conclusively.

The library was prepared using 5' RACE. Sequenced using an Illumina HiSeq 2500. A second roughly 7 to 12 cycle PCR used a sample-barcoded 5' primer and a J-beta primer mix. Each TCR beta cDNA molecule received a unique molecular identifier from a template-switch 5' adaptor carrying 12 random nucleotides. Each sample yielded at least 3 million CDR3-containing paired-end reads. All of the RNA was converted into first-strand cDNA using the Mint cDNA synthesis kit, with a TRBC-specific oligonucleotide serving as the primer. Following uracil-DNA glycosylase treatment, all cDNA underwent a first 18-cycle PCR with the universal primers M1SS and BC2_uni_R. Per the source publication's procedure: Each sample was normalized by randomly selecting 1 million high-quality reads, each carrying a distinct molecular identifier. Instead of being binned into consensus sequences, reads with shared molecular identifiers were discarded. MiTCR, with a Q25 quality threshold and the strictest error-elimination algorithm, was used for CDR3 identification, clonotype clustering and error correction. A nonparametric unseen species model with Euler transformation was used to estimate lower-bound total TCR beta diversity. TCRdb reworked the public reads: Q25 trimming with fastp, MiXCR clone assembly, productive beta chains retained. Each CDR3 protein gets just one entry, which takes the most common genes and DNA from the rows behind it. V and J calls and clone size were set by TCRdb, not the authors. The sample table contains about 1.7 million distinct CDR3 sequences; only one count was recorded for about 30% of them. 7.7% of the sample is in the top ten clones.

Via the germline V gene, CDR1 is MDHEN and CDR2 SYDVKM. From its cysteine to its phenylalanine, the CDR3 spans 14 amino acids. The retained sequence is limited to the CDR3, 42 bases, with the frame set at the first base. Trimming removed 4 bases from V and 6 bases from J, leaving 12 bases between the germline ends. The chain is encoded by TRBV28 joined to TRBJ2-2; no D gene call is confident. The sequence derives from a woman aged 25 to 39 in good health. The specimen sequenced was blood. The CDR3 is CASSSPPGSGELFF. The nucleotide sequence reads TGTGCCAGCAGTTCTCCCCCAGGCTCCGGGGAGCTGTTTTTT.